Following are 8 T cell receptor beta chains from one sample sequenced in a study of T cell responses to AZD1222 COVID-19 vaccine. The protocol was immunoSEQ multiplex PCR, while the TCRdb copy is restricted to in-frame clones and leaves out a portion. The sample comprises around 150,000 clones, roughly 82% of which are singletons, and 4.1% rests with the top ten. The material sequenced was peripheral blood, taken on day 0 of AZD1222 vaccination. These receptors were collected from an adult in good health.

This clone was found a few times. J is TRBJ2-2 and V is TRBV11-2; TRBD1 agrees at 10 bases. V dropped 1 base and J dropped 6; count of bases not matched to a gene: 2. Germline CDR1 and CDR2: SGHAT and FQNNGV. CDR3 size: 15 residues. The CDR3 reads CASSLGTGGPGELFF. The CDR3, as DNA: TGTGCCAGCAGCTTAGGGACAGGGGGTCCCGGGGAGCTGTTTTTT.

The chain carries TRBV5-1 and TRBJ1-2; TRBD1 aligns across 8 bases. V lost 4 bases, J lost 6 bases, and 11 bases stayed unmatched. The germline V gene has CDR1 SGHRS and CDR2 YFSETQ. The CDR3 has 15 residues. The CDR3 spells CASSPDRVLSDGYTF. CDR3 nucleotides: TGCGCCAGCAGCCCGGACAGGGTTCTGTCGGATGGCTACACCTTC.

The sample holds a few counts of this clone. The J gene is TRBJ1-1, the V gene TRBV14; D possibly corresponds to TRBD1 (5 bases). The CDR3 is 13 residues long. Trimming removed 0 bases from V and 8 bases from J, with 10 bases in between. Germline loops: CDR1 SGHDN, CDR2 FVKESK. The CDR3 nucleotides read TGTGCCAGCAGCCAAGATCTTGAGGGGGAAGCTTTCTTT. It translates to CASSQDLEGEAFF.

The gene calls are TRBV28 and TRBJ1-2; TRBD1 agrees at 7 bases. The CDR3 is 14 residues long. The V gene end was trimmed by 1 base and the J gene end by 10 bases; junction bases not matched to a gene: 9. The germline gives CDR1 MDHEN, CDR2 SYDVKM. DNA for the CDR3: TGTGCCAGCAGTTTATTGGGACAGCCGCATTCCTACACCTTC. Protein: CASSLLGQPHSYTF.

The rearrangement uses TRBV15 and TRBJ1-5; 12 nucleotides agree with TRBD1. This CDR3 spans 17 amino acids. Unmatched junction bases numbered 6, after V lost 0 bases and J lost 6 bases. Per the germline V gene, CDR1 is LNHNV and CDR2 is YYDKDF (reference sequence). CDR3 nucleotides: TGTGCCACCAGCAGAGACCCGGGACAGGGGGCGAGTCAGCCCCAGCATTTT. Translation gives CATSRDPGQGASQPQHF.

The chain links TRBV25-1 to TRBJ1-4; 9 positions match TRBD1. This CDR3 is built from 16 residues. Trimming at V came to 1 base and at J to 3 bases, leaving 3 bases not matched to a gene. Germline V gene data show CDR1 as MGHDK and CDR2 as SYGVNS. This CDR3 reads CASSELRTGANEKLFF. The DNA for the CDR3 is TGTGCCAGCAGTGAATTACGGACAGGGGCTAATGAAAAACTGTTTTTT. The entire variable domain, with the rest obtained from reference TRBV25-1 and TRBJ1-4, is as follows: EADIYQTPRYLVIGTGKKITLECSQTMGHDKMYWYQQDPGMELHLIHYSYGVNSTEKGDLSSESTVSRIRTEHFPLTLESARPSHTSQYLCASSELRTGANEKLFFGSGTQLSVL.

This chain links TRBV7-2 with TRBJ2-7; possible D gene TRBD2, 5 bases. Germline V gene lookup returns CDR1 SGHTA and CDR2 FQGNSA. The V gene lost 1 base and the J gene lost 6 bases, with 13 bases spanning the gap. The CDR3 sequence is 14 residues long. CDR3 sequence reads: CASSLEVKGSEQYF. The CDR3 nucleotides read TGTGCCAGCAGCTTAGAGGTAAAAGGGAGCGAGCAGTACTTC.

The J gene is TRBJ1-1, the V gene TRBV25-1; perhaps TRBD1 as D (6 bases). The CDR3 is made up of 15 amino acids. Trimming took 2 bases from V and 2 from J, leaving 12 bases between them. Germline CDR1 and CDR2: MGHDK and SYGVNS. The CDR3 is CASSEPTGLNTEAFF. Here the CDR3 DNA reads TGTGCCAGCAGTGAACCTACAGGGCTTAACACTGAAGCTTTCTTT.